The 14 T cell receptor beta chains below all came from one sample that was sequenced in a study of cytomegalovirus exposure and HLA in healthy donors (dated by TCRdb to about 2017). The library relied on the immunoSEQ multiplex PCR assay. A mixture of 60 forward primers for TCR Vbeta segments and 13 reverse primers for TCR Jbeta segments was used in the multiplex PCR. TCRdb took this table from immuneACCESS and kept in-frame rearrangements with V and J called. Such tables lack part of the clones; where checked against another copy, unresolved V genes explain under half of the gap, and the rest is unexplained. The sample table records around 110,000 clones; around 60% of these occur just once. The ten largest clones capture 9.5% of the sample. Sequencing was performed on PBMCs. The receptor set was obtained from a woman in her 40s in good health and CMV-seropositive.

V and J are TRBV27 and TRBJ2-7; possibly TRBD1 for D (5 bases). V was cut by 0 bases and J by 1 base, with 7 bases left in between. This CDR3 region has 14 residues. Germline V CDR1 and CDR2: MNHEY, SMNVEV (reference sequence). The CDR3 nucleotides are TGTGCCAGCAGTTTATCGGGGCCTTCCTACGAGCAGTACTTC. This translates into CASSLSGPSYEQYF.

The gene calls are TRBV7-2 and TRBJ2-1, with TRBD2 identical over 9 bases. CDR3 length: 15 amino acids. Trimming cost V 6 bases and J 2 bases; bases outside gene matches: 5. Germline lookup yields CDR1 SGHTA and CDR2 FQGNSA. The CDR3 DNA reads as TGTGCCAGCAGTCAAGCTAGCGGGGCCTACAATGAGCAGTTCTTC. Translation gives CASSQASGAYNEQFF.

This clone appeared once. This rearrangement joins TRBV7-9 to TRBJ2-7, with 8 bases identical to TRBD2. V trimming: 0 bases; J trimming: 6 bases; junction bases outside the gene matches: 7. The germline CDR1 and CDR2 sequences are SEHNR and FQNEAQ (reference sequence). CDR3 length equals 15 residues. The CDR3 spells CASSLAGLALGEQYF. The CDR3 DNA reads as TGTGCCAGCAGCTTAGCCGGACTAGCTCTCGGCGAGCAGTACTTC.

The gene calls are TRBV7-2 and TRBJ2-2; 9 positions agree with TRBD2. This CDR3 is built from 16 residues. Germline CDR1 SGHTA, CDR2 FQGNSA. J was trimmed by 2 bases and V by 7 bases; bases with no gene match: 8. In nucleotides, the CDR3 is TGTGCCAGCACCGTCCGCGGGAGGGCCAACACCGGGGAGCTGTTTTTT. Amino acids: CASTVRGRANTGELFF.

The chain links TRBV7-9 to TRBJ2-1; 7 nucleotides match TRBD2. CDR1 and CDR2 from the germline V gene are SEHNR and FQNEAQ (reference sequence). The trim removed 3 bases at V and 8 bases at J, leaving 1 base unmatched. CDR3 size: 12 residues. In nucleotides, the CDR3 is TGTGCCAGCAGCTTGGGAGGGGATGAGCAGTTCTTC. This codes for CASSLGGDEQFF.

The V call is TRBV6-5, the J call TRBJ2-7; 9 bases fit TRBD1. In germline, CDR1 is MNHEY, CDR2 SVGAGI. The length of the CDR3 is 14 residues. J gave up 3 bases and V 4 bases, and 4 bases lay outside the gene matches. The CDR3 is CASSSRTGDYEQYF. The CDR3 region has the DNA TGTGCCAGCAGTTCCCGGACAGGGGACTACGAGCAGTACTTC.

The J gene is TRBJ2-7, the V gene TRBV28, with TRBD1 matching over 7 bases. CDR3 length: 13 residues. Trimming took 3 bases from V and 3 from J; bases not matched to a gene: 2. Per the germline V gene, CDR1 is MDHEN and CDR2 is SYDVKM. The CDR3 coding sequence is TGTGCCAGCAGTTTTGACAGGGACTACGAGCAGTACTTC. Encoded protein: CASSFDRDYEQYF.

V gene TRBV19 combines with J gene TRBJ1-5; D is unresolved. The CDR3 runs 17 residues. With 5 bases removed from V and 0 bases from J, the gap between germline ends came to 17 bases. Germline V gene sequence: CDR1 LNHDA, CDR2 SQIVND (reference sequence). The CDR3 DNA sequence: TGTGCCAGTAGTCCTGGGAGAGAGTTGTATAGCAATCAGCCCCAGCATTTT. This sequence encodes CASSPGRELYSNQPQHF.

Of note for this clone: One end of the junction fails to match germline, which may point to a read error. The rearrangement joins TRBV4-3 to TRBJ1-1; 7 bases fit TRBD1. CDR3 length equals 13 residues. Germline-derived CDR1 and CDR2 are LGHNA and YSLEER. The CDR3 coding sequence is TGCGCCAGCAGCCCTGGGACAGCCACTCAAGCTTTCTTT. It encodes CASSPGTATQAFF.

The chain uses TRBV27 and TRBJ2-1, with 7 positions matching TRBD1. The CDR3 is 14 amino acids. J was trimmed by 6 bases and V by 4 bases; bases with no gene match: 6. Germline V CDR1 and CDR2: MNHEY, SMNVEV (reference sequence). In DNA form, the CDR3 reads TGTGCCAGCAGTTGGGCAGGGGGTTTCAATGAGCAGTTCTTC. Translation: CASSWAGGFNEQFF.

J is TRBJ1-4 and V is TRBV19; D might be TRBD1 (5 bases). The V and J ends lost 6 bases and 10 bases respectively, with 18 bases between them. CDR3 length: 14 residues. Germline CDR1 and CDR2: LNHDA and SQIVND (reference sequence). The CDR3 region is CASSGGEGSRKLFF. CDR3 nucleotides: TGTGCCAGTAGCGGCGGGGAGGGGTCGCGAAAACTGTTTTTT.

The chain employs TRBV7-6 and TRBJ1-1, with 8 nucleotides matching TRBD1. Germline CDR1 and CDR2: SGHVS and FNYEAQ. The trim removed 3 bases at V and 3 bases at J, leaving 15 bases unmatched. This CDR3 contains 18 residues. The CDR3 protein is CASSFAGAGGDWHTEAFF. The DNA of the CDR3 is TGTGCCAGCAGCTTCGCTGGGGCAGGGGGCGATTGGCACACTGAAGCTTTCTTT.

This sequence joins TRBV5-1 and TRBJ2-7, with 12 positions matching TRBD2. Germline V gives CDR1 SGHRS, CDR2 YFSETQ. The CDR3 is 16 residues long. V trimming: 0 bases; J trimming: 6 bases; junction bases outside the gene matches: 7. CDR3 sequence (DNA): TGCGCCAGCAGCTTGGGACTAGCGGGAGTAAGGACCGAGCAGTACTTC. Translated: CASSLGLAGVRTEQYF.

The V gene is TRBV7-2, the J gene TRBJ2-1, with 8 bases aligning to TRBD1. This CDR3 has 17 residues. J lost 6 bases, V lost 5 bases, and 15 bases had no gene match. In germline, CDR1 is SGHTA, CDR2 FQGNSA. In nucleotides, the CDR3 is TGTGCCAGCAGCCAAGAATCGACAGGGGCCTCTCGCAATGAGCAGTTCTTC. This gives the protein CASSQESTGASRNEQFF.